A single sample gave rise to the 31 T cell receptor beta chains below, sequenced in a study of T cell responses to AZD1222 COVID-19 vaccine. Produced via immunoSEQ multiplex PCR; TCRdb's table is partial and in-frame only. The data show 150,000 to 200,000 clones, approximately 90% seen once. The sample here was peripheral blood, taken on day 0 of MenACWY control vaccination. The receptor set was obtained from an adult in good health.

The chain recombines TRBV28 with TRBJ2-1; D possibly matches TRBD1 or TRBD2 (5 bases each). V gave up 5 bases and J gave up 4 bases, with 12 bases separating them. Germline values: CDR1 MDHEN, CDR2 SYDVKM. This CDR3 has 14 residues. CDR3 amino acids: CASSTSGLYNEQFF. CDR3 nucleotide sequence: TGTGCCAGCAGTACCTCGGGGCTTTACAATGAGCAGTTCTTC.

The chain carries TRBV29-1 and TRBJ1-3, with D perhaps matching TRBD1 (6 bases). CDR1 is SQVTM, CDR2 ANQGSEA, per germline. The ends were cut back, 4 bases at V and 2 bases at J, with 18 bases in the middle. The CDR3 has 16 residues. The chain's CDR3 is CSVGDRNLVTGNTIYF. CDR3 bases: TGCAGCGTTGGAGACAGGAATCTCGTAACTGGAAACACCATATATTTT.

The V call is TRBV19, the J call TRBJ2-7, with a possible D match to TRBD1 (6 bases). The CDR3 loop spans 15 amino acids. V was trimmed by 4 bases and J by 3 bases, leaving 16 bases between them. Germline V lookup: CDR1 LNHDA, CDR2 SQIVND (reference sequence). The CDR3 protein is CASSTQQGPNYEQYF. The CDR3 DNA is TGTGCCAGTAGTACCCAACAGGGTCCCAACTACGAGCAGTACTTC.

The count of this clone is one. The rearrangement links TRBV2 to TRBJ1-3; D remains ambiguous. The germline V and J ends were trimmed by 7 bases and 4 bases, with 14 bases remaining between them. This CDR3 comprises 14 residues. Germline V gene data show CDR1 as SNHLY and CDR2 as FYNNEI. CDR3 in amino acids: CASIWAMAGNTIYF. DNA for the CDR3: TGTGCCAGCATCTGGGCTATGGCCGGAAACACCATATATTTT. Full variable domain (rest looked up from reference TRBV2 and TRBJ1-3): EPEVTQTPSHQVTQMGQEVILRCVPISNHLYFYWYRQILGQKVEFLVSFYNNEISEKSEIFDDQFSVERPDGSNFTLKIRSTKLEDSAMYFCASIWAMAGNTIYFGEGSWLTVV.

The chain has TRBV9 and TRBJ1-2; D call uncertain. V was clipped by 4 bases and J by 8 bases, with 18 bases between them. Germline loops: CDR1 SGDLS, CDR2 YYNGEE. The CDR3 spans 14 residues. CDR3 nucleotide sequence: TGTGCCAGCAGCCCCCGGACCCTGAATATGGGCTACACCTTC. Translating it yields CASSPRTLNMGYTF.

The chain has TRBV24-1 and TRBJ2-5, with D perhaps matching TRBD1 (6 bases). Germline CDR1 reads KGHDR; CDR2 reads SFDVKD. V gave up 0 bases and J gave up 3 bases, with 10 bases separating them. The CDR3 spans 15 residues. The CDR3 DNA reads as TGTGCCACCAGTGATTTGAAGGGGGTCGAAGAGACCCAGTACTTC. The encoded protein is CATSDLKGVEETQYF.

The chain has TRBV13 and TRBJ2-3; a weak D match, TRBD2 (6 bases). The germline CDR1 and CDR2 sequences are PRHDT and FYEKMQ (reference sequence). The CDR3 has 16 residues. Trimming cost V 2 bases and J 0 bases, with 12 bases left between them. In DNA, the CDR3 is TGTGCCAGCAGCTTACGGGTAGCGGCTAGCACAGATACGCAGTATTTT. Residues: CASSLRVAASTDTQYF. The whole variable domain, filled in from reference TRBV13 and TRBJ2-3, reads AAGVIQSPRHLIKEKRETATLKCYPIPRHDTVYWYQQGPGQDPQFLISFYEKMQSDKGSIPDRFSAQQFSDYHSELNMSSLELGDSALYFCASSLRVAASTDTQYFGPGTRLTVL.

The chain has TRBV19 and TRBJ1-3; 7 bases match TRBD1. Germline lookup yields CDR1 LNHDA and CDR2 SQIVND (reference sequence). There are 14 residues in the CDR3. The J segment lost 0 bases and the V segment lost 8 bases, leaving 4 bases of the junction unmatched. The CDR3 is CASGQEPSGNTIYF. CDR3 bases: TGTGCCAGTGGACAGGAGCCCTCTGGAAACACCATATATTTT.

The chain recombines TRBV9 with TRBJ2-7; unclear D gene. V shed 4 bases and J shed 3 bases, with 17 bases lying between them. The CDR3 has 15 residues. Germline lookup yields CDR1 SGDLS and CDR2 YYNGEE. CDR3 in DNA: TGTGCCAGCAGCTCCGGCGACTTGACCGTCTACGAGCAGTACTTC. Translation gives CASSSGDLTVYEQYF.

V usage is TRBV18 and J usage is TRBJ2-7; D is ambiguous. CDR3 size: 15 residues. Trimming stripped 0 bases from V and 0 bases from J, with 9 bases between. Germline CDR1 KGHSH, CDR2 LQKENI. CDR3 protein: CASSPPLGNSYEQYF. CDR3 in DNA: TGTGCCAGCTCACCACCCTTGGGGAACTCCTACGAGCAGTACTTC.

This clone appeared once. J is TRBJ1-1 and V is TRBV19; D unresolved. Germline CDR1 LNHDA, CDR2 SQIVND (reference sequence). This CDR3 spans 11 amino acids. Trimming pared 7 bases from V and 10 bases from J, leaving 13 bases between. The CDR3 nucleotides read TGTGCCAGTAAAACCTTTGCAGGAGCTTTCTTT. Translating it yields CASKTFAGAFF.

A note on this clone: Sequence at one end of the junction differs from germline and may be a read error. The rearrangement joins TRBV7-7 to TRBJ1-5, with a possible D match to TRBD1 (6 bases). Germline CDR1 SSHAT, CDR2 FNYEAQ (reference sequence). The CDR3 sequence is 21 residues long. CDR3 loop: CASSLATGKPSIYYSNQPQHF. CDR3 DNA sequence: TGTGCTAGCAGCTTAGCGACAGGCAAACCGTCGATATATTATAGCAATCAGCCCCAGCATTTT.

The chain employs TRBV7-2 and TRBJ1-1; no clear D gene. CDR1 SGHTA and CDR2 FQGNSA come from the germline V gene. CDR3 length equals 15 residues. Trimming cost V 1 base and J 0 bases, with 9 bases left between them. The CDR3 coding sequence is TGTGCCAGCAGCTTAGTTCACAAAGTGAACACTGAAGCTTTCTTT. Protein: CASSLVHKVNTEAFF.

This chain links TRBV19 with TRBJ1-3; D is unresolved. Germline CDR1 reads LNHDA; CDR2 reads SQIVND (reference sequence). The CDR3 runs 13 residues. V shed 3 bases and J shed 1 base, with 4 bases lying between them. The CDR3 DNA sequence: TGTGCCAGTAGTATGGGGTCTGGAAACACCATATATTTT. This sequence encodes CASSMGSGNTIYF.

The chain has TRBV7-2 and TRBJ1-3; D gene uncertain. Between the trimmed V and J ends, which lost 4 bases and 1 base, there was a span of 5 bases. The CDR3 is made up of 13 amino acids. CDR1 SGHTA and CDR2 FQGNSA come from the germline V gene. The CDR3 is CASSSQSGNTIYF. CDR3 DNA sequence: TGTGCCAGCAGCTCCCAGTCTGGAAACACCATATATTTT.

The gene calls are TRBV28 and TRBJ1-1; TRBD1 is a possible D gene (6 bases). Trimming took off 2 bases at V and 3 bases at J, with 13 bases between the two ends. CDR1 MDHEN and CDR2 SYDVKM come from the germline V gene. This CDR3 has 15 amino acids. CDR3 in amino acids: CASSLVGGLYTEAFF. The CDR3 DNA follows: TGTGCCAGCAGTTTAGTGGGGGGCTTGTACACTGAAGCTTTCTTT.

The J gene is TRBJ2-3, the V gene TRBV5-1; D is unclear. Germline CDR1 reads SGHRS; CDR2 reads YFSETQ. Trimming shortened V by 2 bases and J by 3 bases, and 16 bases separated the two germline ends. The CDR3 extends over 16 amino acids. CDR3 in DNA: TGCGCCAGCAGCTTCTCTCCCCGAGTTGGTACAGATACGCAGTATTTT. Translating it yields CASSFSPRVGTDTQYF.

The chain is built from TRBV27 and TRBJ2-7; D is unclear. This CDR3 region has 13 residues. Germline lookup yields CDR1 MNHEY and CDR2 SMNVEV (reference sequence). Trimming removed 10 bases at V and 1 base at J, with 14 bases between. DNA of the CDR3: TGTGCCACAACAGATCAAGTTTCCTACGAGCAGTACTTC. Its protein is CATTDQVSYEQYF.

This clone appeared a single time. The CDR3 nucleotides read TGTGCCAGCAGCCAAGGTGGGACCCAAAGGGGGGAGCTGTTTTTT. It is translated as CASSQGGTQRGELFF. The rearrangement joins TRBV3-1 (or the pseudogene TRBV3-2) to TRBJ2-2, with D possibly being TRBD1 or TRBD2 (5 bases each). This CDR3 is built from 15 residues. Germline-derived CDR1 and CDR2 are LGHDT and YNNKEL (reference sequence). Trimming took 1 base from V and 8 from J, leaving 14 bases between them.

The chain combines TRBV18 with TRBJ2-2; possibly TRBD1 for D (5 bases). The CDR3 extends over 14 amino acids. V was clipped by 2 bases and J by 7 bases, with 11 bases between them. The germline CDR1 and CDR2 sequences are KGHSH and LQKENI. CDR3 coding DNA: TGTGCCAGCTCACCAGAGGCAGGGATCGGGGAGCTGTTTTTT. Its translation is CASSPEAGIGELFF.

This chain joins TRBV6-5 and TRBJ1-4; D perhaps matches TRBD1 (6 bases). V dropped 7 bases and J dropped 8 bases, with 17 bases sitting between them. Germline V CDR1 and CDR2: MNHEY, SVGAGI. The CDR3 extends over 14 amino acids. CDR3 sequence: CASIIGGAGEKLFF. DNA for the CDR3: TGTGCCAGCATAATTGGGGGGGCTGGAGAAAAACTGTTTTTT.

The chain combines TRBV13 with TRBJ2-1, with 9 bases fitting TRBD1. J gave up 0 bases and V 6 bases, and 12 bases lay outside the gene matches. Per germline, CDR1 PRHDT and CDR2 FYEKMQ (reference sequence). There are 18 residues in the CDR3. CDR3 DNA sequence: TGTGCCAGCAGTCACAGGGGGCCCAGCGGCAGCTCCTACAATGAGCAGTTCTTC. Translated, it gives CASSHRGPSGSSYNEQFF.

This chain connects TRBV7-2 to TRBJ2-2; D is perhaps TRBD2 (6 bases). The length of the CDR3 is 16 residues. V lost 2 bases and J lost 0, with 10 bases in between. Germline V lookup: CDR1 SGHTA, CDR2 FQGNSA. CDR3 amino acids: CASSLQAGTNTGELFF. CDR3 nucleotide sequence: TGTGCCAGCAGCTTACAGGCGGGAACGAACACCGGGGAGCTGTTTTTT. The full variable domain, rest sourced from reference TRBV7-2 and TRBJ2-2, is GAGVSQSPSNKVTEKGKDVELRCDPISGHTALYWYRQSLGQGLEFLIYFQGNSAPDKSGLPSDRFSAERTGGSVSTLTIQRTQQEDSAVYLCASSLQAGTNTGELFFGEGSRLTVL.

The chain combines TRBV11-2 with TRBJ2-1; D is unresolved. Germline V gives CDR1 SGHAT, CDR2 FQNNGV. CDR3 length equals 11 residues. Trimming left V 4 bases short and J 8 bases short, with 6 bases between. The CDR3 sequence is CASSSLYEQFF. The CDR3 coding sequence is TGTGCCAGCAGCTCTCTCTATGAGCAGTTCTTC.

This clone appeared once. The chain combines TRBV19 with TRBJ2-3, with D perhaps matching TRBD1 or TRBD2 (5 bases each). Germline lookup yields CDR1 LNHDA and CDR2 SQIVND (reference sequence). This CDR3 comprises 15 residues. V was clipped by 4 bases and J by 4 bases, with 15 bases between them. The CDR3 DNA follows: TGTGCCAGTAGTAAAGGTCTTCGAGGGGCAGATACGCAGTATTTT. Translating it yields CASSKGLRGADTQYF.

This chain uses TRBV29-1 with TRBJ2-2; TRBD1 matches 8 bases. The length of the CDR3 is 14 residues. CDR1 is SQVTM, CDR2 ANQGSEA, per germline. Trimming at V came to 6 bases and at J to 1 base, leaving 4 bases not matched to a gene. CDR3 DNA: TGCAGCGTCCGGACAGGGTTGAACACCGGGGAGCTGTTTTTT. This codes for CSVRTGLNTGELFF.

This rearrangement joins TRBV2 to TRBJ1-1; unclear D gene. Between the trimmed V and J ends, which lost 7 bases and 0 bases, there was a span of 12 bases. This CDR3 is built from 14 residues. Per germline, CDR1 SNHLY and CDR2 FYNNEI. CDR3 DNA: TGTGCCAGCACTCCCAGCTGGGTGAACACTGAAGCTTTCTTT. Translation: CASTPSWVNTEAFF.

This clone was found once. The rearrangement joins TRBV28 to TRBJ1-5; D perhaps matches TRBD1 (5 bases). The V gene's germline CDR1 is MDHEN and CDR2 SYDVKM. The CDR3 runs 13 residues. Trimming stripped 6 bases from V and 11 bases from J, with 17 bases between. CDR3 DNA sequence: TGTGCCAGCAGCTCACAGGCCCTTGGAGCCCAGCATTTT. Translation gives CASSSQALGAQHF.

This rearrangement joins TRBV28 to TRBJ1-6; D may be TRBD1 (5 bases). This CDR3 has 12 amino acids. Trimming took off 6 bases at V and 9 bases at J, with 9 bases between the two ends. CDR1 MDHEN and CDR2 SYDVKM come from the germline V gene. The CDR3 sequence: CASRQGGSPLHF. For the CDR3, the DNA is TGTGCCAGCAGGCAGGGTGGTTCACCCCTCCACTTT.

CDR3 DNA sequence: TGCGCCAGCAGCTTTACAGGGATCGGGAACACTGAAGCTTTCTTT. Its translation is CASSFTGIGNTEAFF. V is TRBV5-1 and J is TRBJ1-1; D perhaps matches TRBD1 (6 bases). V dropped 2 bases and J dropped 1 base, with 12 bases sitting between them. The length of the CDR3 is 15 residues. From germline, CDR1 is SGHRS and CDR2 YFSETQ.

This rearrangement joins TRBV7-6 to TRBJ1-6; D not certain. V shed 2 bases and J shed 0 bases, with 11 bases lying between them. CDR3 length: 17 amino acids. Germline CDR1 SGHVS, CDR2 FNYEAQ. CDR3 nucleotides: TGTGCCAGCAGCTTATTGACGGTCAGCTCCTATAATTCACCCCTCCACTTT. It specifies CASSLLTVSSYNSPLHF.